This T cell receptor beta chain appears in the sequencing data of a study of CD8+ T cells in alopecia areata (dated 2018 in TCRdb). A note on the overall study: Treated patients were enrolled in an open-label pilot trial of oral tofacitinib, 5 to 10 mg twice daily, for moderate-to-severe alopecia areata. Patients stayed on tofacitinib for 6 to 18 months and then had 6 months of follow-up off drug so that delayed response and recurrence could be assessed. For the treated patients, the SALT score, which quantifies what percentage of scalp surface area is affected, served as the measure of disease severity. To study T cell clonal expansion in alopecia areata, the researchers applied high-throughput TCRbeta sequencing to both the C3H/HeJ mouse model and human patients. Human TCRbeta sequencing covered scalp tissue and sorted CD4+ and CD8+ peripheral blood T cells from patchy and totalis/universalis alopecia areata patients and healthy controls. Tofacitinib-treated patients had biopsies at baseline and at 4 and 24 weeks of treatment, with a later scalp biopsy in several patients. Clonality in the scalp was compared among normal scalp (n=4), patchy alopecia areata scalp (n=8), and alopecia totalis/universalis scalp (n=8). RNA was extracted with the PAXgene miRNA kit for fixed scalp, the miRNeasy kit for PBMCs, and the RNeasy kit for mouse skin. TCRbeta CDR3 regions were amplified by immunoSEQ multiplex PCR with 35 Vbeta forward and 13 Jbeta reverse primers. Study-wide findings and limitations: Because the treated cohort was small and had only one nonresponder, larger studies are needed to examine links between baseline CD8+ expansion and response. Compared with normal scalp, lesional scalp, particularly in alopecia totalis/universalis, had higher clonality and more expanded CD8+ clones, which suggests antigenic drive. Many expanded lesional clones were found to persist in scalp and blood during tofacitinib treatment, and relapse after treatment cessation may be partly explained by this persistence. Tofacitinib significantly lowered scalp clonality and the number of expanded CD8+ clones among the top 100 scalp clones. TCR sequences shared between patients were less clear than in mice, possibly partly because of HLA diversity in the patient population. Unlike mouse skin, where gammadelta T cells dominate, normal human skin contains resident alphabeta T cells that get sequenced too, which complicates analysis of the scalp TCR repertoire.

Library generation was performed with the immunoSEQ multiplex PCR assay. RNA was extracted from all samples and reverse transcribed into cDNA as template for TCR sequencing. SuperScript III was used for first-strand cDNA synthesis, primed with a 2:1 mix of oligo-dT and random hexamers. A synthetic immune receptor repertoire was used to gauge amplification bias, and whatever bias remained was removed computationally. The source study handled its data this way. Raw reads were preprocessed for error removal, and CDR3 was defined according to IMGT conventions as running from the conserved cysteine to phenylalanine. Clonality was computed as 1 minus the Shannon entropy, with the entropy normalized by log2 of the number of productive unique TCRs. Scalp TCRbeta sequences were cross-referenced with sorted blood CD4 and CD8 repertoires so that the CD4 or CD8 identity of scalp clones could be inferred. As stored in TCRdb, this immuneACCESS dataset retains in-frame rearrangements with V and J assigned. A fraction of the clones does not appear; measured against another copy, unresolved V genes explain less than half of the discrepancy, and the remainder lacks a known reason. The V and J calls and clone size come from that table; D and trimming were worked out from the DNA. The sample profile shows hundreds of thousands of clones; 55% to 70% of them were found once. The ten biggest clones cover over 1.5% of the sample.

What this sample's time point label stands for: around 24 weeks on oral tofacitinib. The label giving this sample's treatment or condition can be read as: oral pan-JAK inhibitor, 5-10 mg twice daily. Peripheral blood and lesional scalp punch biopsies were obtained from patients with alopecia areata. After PBMCs were isolated by density centrifugation and stained for CD3, CD4 and CD8, a FACSAria was used to sort CD4+ and CD8+ T cells. Germline trimming: 1 base from V, 1 base from J; junction bases outside gene matches: 2. The CDR3 contains 16 residues, cysteine and phenylalanine counted. The DNA shown is the 48-base CDR3, in frame from base 1. CDR1 and CDR2, looked up from the germline V gene, are SGHTA and FQGNSA. As regards this clone: Its antigen remains unidentified. The record has no base qualities; no much larger clone is one base away.

This chain is built from TRBV7-2 and TRBJ2-3; 10 bases in the junction line up with TRBD2. This TCR was sampled from a human donor with alopecia areata. The material was CD4+ T cells sorted from blood, obtained at week 24, from a patient treated with tofacitinib. The DNA reads TGTGCCAGCAGCTTAGGAGCGGGGGGGCGCACAGATACGCAGTATTTT. Its product reads: CASSLGAGGRTDTQYF. With all but the CDR3 taken from the reference TRBV7-2 and TRBJ2-3 genes, the full variable domain is: GAGVSQSPSNKVTEKGKDVELRCDPISGHTALYWYRQSLGQGLEFLIYFQGNSAPDKSGLPSDRFSAERTGGSVSTLTIQRTQQEDSAVYLCASSLGAGGRTDTQYFGPGTRLTVL.